The 5 T cell receptor beta chains below all came from one sample that was sequenced in a study of cytomegalovirus exposure and HLA in healthy donors. Use of 60 Vbeta and 13 Jbeta primers characterized the PCR. Using immunoSEQ multiplex PCR, the repertoire was profiled, and TCRdb retains in-frame clones only, with some absent. The table records fewer than 200,000 clones, 75% to 85% of them present only once. The sample was PBMCs. The receptors shown here come from a boy under 18 in good health and CMV-seronegative.

This sequence joins TRBV12-5 and TRBJ1-1; D unclear. Trimming pared 7 bases from V and 4 bases from J, leaving 16 bases between. The CDR3 is 14 residues long. In germline, CDR1 is LGHNT, CDR2 FRNRAP. CDR3 amino acids: CASAWPGKGTEAFF. The CDR3 coding sequence is TGTGCTAGTGCCTGGCCGGGAAAAGGCACTGAAGCTTTCTTT.

Details on this clone: Within the sample, other DNA sequences also encode this same CDR3. The chain has TRBV27 and TRBJ1-5; the D is unclear. Germline V gene data show CDR1 as MNHEY and CDR2 as SMNVEV (reference sequence). The CDR3 contains 14 residues. Trimming pared 0 bases from V and 2 bases from J, leaving 5 bases between. The CDR3 loop is CASSLSRGNQPQHF. The CDR3 DNA reads TGTGCCAGCAGTTTATCACGGGGCAATCAGCCCCAGCATTTT.

The V gene is TRBV18, the J gene TRBJ2-7; D might be TRBD1 (6 bases). With 2 bases removed from V and 2 bases from J, the gap between germline ends came to 13 bases. The CDR3 has 15 residues. Germline-derived CDR1 and CDR2 are KGHSH and LQKENI. The CDR3 protein is CASSPVTGSPYEQYF. The CDR3 DNA follows: TGTGCCAGCTCACCAGTGACAGGATCACCCTACGAGCAGTACTTC.

V usage is TRBV19 and J usage is TRBJ1-6; maybe TRBD1 (5 bases). V was pared by 7 bases and J by 11 bases, with 21 bases between. Germline V gene lookup returns CDR1 LNHDA and CDR2 SQIVND (reference sequence). The CDR3 has 15 residues. DNA for the CDR3: TGTGCCAGTACCAATTCAAGGGGCCCCGCTCCACCCCTCCACTTT. Translated: CASTNSRGPAPPLHF.

This chain connects TRBV6-5 to TRBJ2-7, with D perhaps TRBD2 (7 bases). The CDR3 has 13 residues. The germline V and J ends were trimmed by 11 bases and 0 bases, with 14 bases remaining between them. Germline V gives CDR1 MNHEY, CDR2 SVGAGI. CDR3 region: CAAGGGLSYEQYF. The CDR3 DNA reads TGTGCCGCTGGCGGGGGCCTCTCCTACGAGCAGTACTTC.